This TCR beta chain was identified in a study of T cell repertoires in cytomegalovirus infection. Across the whole study: Signatures in public TCR beta sequences pointed to both CMV infection and matching HLA type.

Germline CDR1 reads MNHEY; CDR2 reads SMNVEV (reference sequence). Trimming took off 6 bases at V and 3 bases at J, with 12 bases between the two ends. There are 14 residues in the CDR3. MiXCR, applied by TCRdb to the reads, yields one record per CDR3 protein. This sample has 450,000 to 600,000 distinct CDR3 sequences; about 11% occur once, and the top ten carry around 9.6%. This clonotype has only a few counts. Sequencing was carried out using PBMCs. This chain links TRBV27 with TRBJ1-5, with D perhaps TRBD1 (6 bases). This TCR came from a human donor in good health (CMV status not recorded). Some clones in this sample may be carry-over from other donors' samples. The CDR3 DNA sequence: TGTGCCAGCAGGCCTGGACAGAACAATCAGCCCCAGCATTTT. This gives the protein CASRPGQNNQPQHF.